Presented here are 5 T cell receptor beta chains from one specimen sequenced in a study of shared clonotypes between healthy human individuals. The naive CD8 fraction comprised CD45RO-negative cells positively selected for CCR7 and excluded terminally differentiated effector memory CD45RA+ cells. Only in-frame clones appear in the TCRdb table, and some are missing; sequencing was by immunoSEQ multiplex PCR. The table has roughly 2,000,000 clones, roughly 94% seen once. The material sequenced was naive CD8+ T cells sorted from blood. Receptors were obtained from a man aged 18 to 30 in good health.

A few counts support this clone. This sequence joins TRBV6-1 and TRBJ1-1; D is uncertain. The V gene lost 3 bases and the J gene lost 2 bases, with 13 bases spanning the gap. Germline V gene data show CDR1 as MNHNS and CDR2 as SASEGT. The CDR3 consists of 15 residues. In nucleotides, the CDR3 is TGTGCCAGCAGTGAGGCCGTTGGGTCTAACACTGAAGCTTTCTTT. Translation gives CASSEAVGSNTEAFF.

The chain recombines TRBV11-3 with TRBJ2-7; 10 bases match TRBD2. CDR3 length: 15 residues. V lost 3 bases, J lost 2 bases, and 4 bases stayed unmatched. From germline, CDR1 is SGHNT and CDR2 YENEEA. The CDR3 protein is CASSLDLAGAYEQYF. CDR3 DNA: TGTGCCAGCAGCTTGGATCTAGCGGGAGCCTACGAGCAGTACTTC.

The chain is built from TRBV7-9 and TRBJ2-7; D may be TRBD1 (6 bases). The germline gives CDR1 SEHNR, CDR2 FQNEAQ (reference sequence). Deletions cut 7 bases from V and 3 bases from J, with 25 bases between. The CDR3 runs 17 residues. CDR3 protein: CASTTTTQGPLLYEQYF. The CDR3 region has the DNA TGTGCCAGCACCACAACCACACAGGGACCGTTACTCTACGAGCAGTACTTC.

The chain's CDR3 is CASSLDREDLYEQYF. CDR3 in DNA: TGCGCCAGCAGCTTGGACAGGGAGGATCTCTACGAGCAGTACTTC. The V and J genes are TRBV5-1 and TRBJ2-7; possibly TRBD1 or TRBD2 for D (6 bases each). Germline V gene lookup returns CDR1 SGHRS and CDR2 YFSETQ. Trimming shortened V by 0 bases and J by 3 bases, and 13 bases separated the two germline ends. The CDR3 consists of 15 residues.

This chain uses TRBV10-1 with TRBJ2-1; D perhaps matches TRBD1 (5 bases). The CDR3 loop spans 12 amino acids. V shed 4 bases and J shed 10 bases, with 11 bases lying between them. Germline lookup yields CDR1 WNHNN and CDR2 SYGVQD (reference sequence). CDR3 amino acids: CASSAKGQEQFF. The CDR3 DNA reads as TGCGCCAGCAGTGCGAAGGGGCAGGAGCAGTTCTTC.